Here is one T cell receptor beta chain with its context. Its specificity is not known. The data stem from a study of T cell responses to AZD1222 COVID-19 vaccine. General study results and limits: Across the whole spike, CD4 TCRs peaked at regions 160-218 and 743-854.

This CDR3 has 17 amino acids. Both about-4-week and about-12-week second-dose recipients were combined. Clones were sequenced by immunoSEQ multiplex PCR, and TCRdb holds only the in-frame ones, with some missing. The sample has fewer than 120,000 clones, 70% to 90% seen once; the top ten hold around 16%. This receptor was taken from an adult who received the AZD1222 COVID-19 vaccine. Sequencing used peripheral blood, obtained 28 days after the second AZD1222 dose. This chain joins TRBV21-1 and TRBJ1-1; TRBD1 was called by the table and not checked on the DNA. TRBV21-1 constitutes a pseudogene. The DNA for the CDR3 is TGTGCCAGCAGCAAACTTGGGACACAATTTTGGAACACTGAAGCTTTCTTT. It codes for CASSKLGTQFWNTEAFF.